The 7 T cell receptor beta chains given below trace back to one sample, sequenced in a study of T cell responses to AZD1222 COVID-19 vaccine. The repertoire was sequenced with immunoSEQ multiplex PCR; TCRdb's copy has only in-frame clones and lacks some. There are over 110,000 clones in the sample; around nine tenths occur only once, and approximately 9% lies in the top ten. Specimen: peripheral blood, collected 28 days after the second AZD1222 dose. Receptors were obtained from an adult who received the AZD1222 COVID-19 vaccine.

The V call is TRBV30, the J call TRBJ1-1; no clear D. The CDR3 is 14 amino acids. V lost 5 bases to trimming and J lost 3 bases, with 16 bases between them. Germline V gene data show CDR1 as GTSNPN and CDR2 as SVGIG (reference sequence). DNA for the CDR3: TGTGCCTGGGATCGTAGGAGAAGGGACACTGAAGCTTTCTTT. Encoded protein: CAWDRRRRDTEAFF. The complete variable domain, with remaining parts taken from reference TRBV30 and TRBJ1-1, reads SQTIHQWPATLVQPVGSPLSLECTVEGTSNPNLYWYRQAAGRGLQLLFYSVGIGQISSEVPQNLSASRPQDRQFILSSKKLLLSDSGFYLCAWDRRRRDTEAFFGQGTRLTVV.

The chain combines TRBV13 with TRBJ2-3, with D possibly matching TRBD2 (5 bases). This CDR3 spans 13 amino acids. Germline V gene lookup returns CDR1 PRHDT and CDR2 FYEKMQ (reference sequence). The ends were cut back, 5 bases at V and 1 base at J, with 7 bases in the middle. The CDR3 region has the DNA TGTGCCAGCAGCCGGGAAGGCACAGATACGCAGTATTTT. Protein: CASSREGTDTQYF.

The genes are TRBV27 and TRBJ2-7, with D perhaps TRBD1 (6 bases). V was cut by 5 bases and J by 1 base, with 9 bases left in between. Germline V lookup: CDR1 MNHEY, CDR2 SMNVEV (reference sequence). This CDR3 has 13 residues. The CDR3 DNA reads TGTGCCAGCAGTATAACAGGGTCCTACGAGCAGTACTTC. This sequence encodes CASSITGSYEQYF.

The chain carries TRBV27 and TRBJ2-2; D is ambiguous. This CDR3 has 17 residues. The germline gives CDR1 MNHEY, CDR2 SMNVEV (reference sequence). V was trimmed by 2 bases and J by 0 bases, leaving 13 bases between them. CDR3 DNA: TGTGCCAGCAGTTTAGGGTCGGGTCTGCCGAACACCGGGGAGCTGTTTTTT. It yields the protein CASSLGSGLPNTGELFF.

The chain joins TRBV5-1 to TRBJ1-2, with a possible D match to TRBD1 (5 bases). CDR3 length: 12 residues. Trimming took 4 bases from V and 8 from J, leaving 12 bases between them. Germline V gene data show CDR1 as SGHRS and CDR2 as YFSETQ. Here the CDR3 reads CASSPIKGGYTF. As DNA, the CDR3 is TGCGCCAGCAGCCCGATTAAGGGGGGCTACACCTTC.

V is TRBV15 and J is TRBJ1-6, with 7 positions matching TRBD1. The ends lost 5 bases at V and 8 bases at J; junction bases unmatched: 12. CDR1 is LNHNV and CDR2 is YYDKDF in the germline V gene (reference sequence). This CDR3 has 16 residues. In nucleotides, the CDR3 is TGTGCCACCAGCCGGACAGGCGAAGTCGTATATTCACCCCTCCACTTT. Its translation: CATSRTGEVVYSPLHF.

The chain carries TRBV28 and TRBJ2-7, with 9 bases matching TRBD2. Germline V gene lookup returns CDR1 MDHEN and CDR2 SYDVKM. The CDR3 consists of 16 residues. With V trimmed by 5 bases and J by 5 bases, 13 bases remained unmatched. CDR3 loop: CASSLIAGEGVHEQYF. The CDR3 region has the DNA TGTGCCAGCAGTCTTATAGCGGGAGAGGGTGTGCACGAGCAGTACTTC.